These 27 T cell receptor beta chains came from one sample sequenced in a study of cytomegalovirus exposure and HLA in healthy donors. The method was immunoSEQ multiplex PCR; TCRdb's version includes in-frame clones alone and lacks a portion of them. Among a few hundred thousand clones listed, around four fifths were seen once. Material for sequencing was PBMCs. Receptor source: a woman in her thirties in good health and CMV-seropositive.

The chain is built from TRBV27 and TRBJ2-1; D is undetermined. The V and J ends lost 6 bases and 2 bases respectively, with 14 bases between them. Germline lookup yields CDR1 MNHEY and CDR2 SMNVEV (reference sequence). The CDR3 spans 15 residues. Here the CDR3 DNA reads TGTGCCAGCAGAGATCTAGGGCGGACCTACAATGAGCAGTTCTTC. It codes for CASRDLGRTYNEQFF.

The chain carries TRBV2 and TRBJ2-7, with 7 bases that match TRBD1. The ends lost 3 bases at V and 5 bases at J; junction bases unmatched: 4. CDR1 is SNHLY and CDR2 is FYNNEI in the germline V gene. The CDR3 length is 13 residues. CDR3 sequence reads: CASSEGTDNEQYF. CDR3 DNA: TGTGCCAGCAGTGAGGGGACAGACAACGAGCAGTACTTC.

This clone was picked up one time. The CDR3 sequence: CASRDIHEQFF. The CDR3, as DNA: TGTGCCAGCAGAGACATCCATGAGCAGTTCTTC. The J gene is TRBJ2-1, the V gene TRBV6-5, with D unclear. The CDR3 spans 11 residues. V dropped 6 bases and J dropped 8 bases, with 8 bases sitting between them. Germline loops: CDR1 MNHEY, CDR2 SVGAGI.

This clone was observed a single time. The chain joins TRBV7-9 to TRBJ2-7; D gene ambiguous. The V gene's germline CDR1 is SEHNR and CDR2 FQNEAQ (reference sequence). CDR3 length: 15 amino acids. Trimming shortened V by 8 bases and J by 1 base, and 18 bases separated the two germline ends. The CDR3, as DNA: TGTGCCAGCTCCTCTCAATCACACGTATCCTACGAGCAGTACTTC. This translates into CASSSQSHVSYEQYF.

This clone was picked up a small number of times. The chain employs TRBV10-3 and TRBJ2-1; perhaps D is TRBD1 or TRBD2 (5 bases each). The germline CDR1 and CDR2 sequences are ENHRY and SYGVKD. The V and J ends lost 6 bases and 4 bases respectively, with 16 bases between them. CDR3 length: 15 amino acids. CDR3 sequence: CAISQGDGLYNEQFF. The CDR3 coding sequence is TGTGCCATCAGCCAAGGGGACGGCCTGTACAATGAGCAGTTCTTC.

The chain combines TRBV6-5 with TRBJ2-3; TRBD1 agrees at 9 bases. Germline V gene data show CDR1 as MNHEY and CDR2 as SVGAGI. The J segment lost 4 bases and the V segment lost 5 bases, leaving 7 bases of the junction unmatched. The CDR3 runs 15 residues. The CDR3 here is CASSPEGQGSDTQYF. The CDR3 region has the DNA TGTGCCAGCAGTCCGGAGGGACAGGGCTCAGATACGCAGTATTTT.

The chain couples TRBV7-2 to TRBJ2-4; possibly TRBD1 or TRBD2 for D (7 bases each). Germline loops: CDR1 SGHTA, CDR2 FQGNSA. The CDR3 runs 12 residues. The V gene lost 5 bases and the J gene lost 8 bases, with 10 bases spanning the gap. The CDR3 nucleotides are TGTGCCAGCAGCCAGGGGGGGTACATTCAGTACTTC. Translating gives CASSQGGYIQYF.

CDR3 protein: CASSTRPIGLNTEAFF. The CDR3 DNA is TGTGCCAGCAGTACCCGACCTATTGGCCTGAACACTGAAGCTTTCTTT. V and J are TRBV27 and TRBJ1-1, with D unclear. Trimming pared 5 bases from V and 0 bases from J, leaving 16 bases between. CDR3 size: 16 residues. Germline CDR1 and CDR2: MNHEY and SMNVEV (reference sequence).

The CDR3, as DNA: TGTGCCAGCAGCCAAGATCAGAGTGTCAGCTACAATGAGCAGTTCTTC. This sequence encodes CASSQDQSVSYNEQFF. The chain joins TRBV4-2 to TRBJ2-1; D is undetermined. V dropped 0 bases and J dropped 3 bases, with 12 bases sitting between them. Germline V lookup: CDR1 LGHNA, CDR2 YNFKEQ. The CDR3 runs to 16 residues.

The chain carries TRBV27 and TRBJ2-1; TRBD2 matches at 13 bases. CDR3 size: 16 residues. After removal of 7 bases from V and 9 bases from J, the junction contained 12 bases not matched to a gene. Per germline, CDR1 MNHEY and CDR2 SMNVEV (reference sequence). CDR3 in DNA: TGTGCCAGCAAACCGGGACTAGCGGGAAGGGTGGGTGAGCAGTTCTTC. Amino acids: CASKPGLAGRVGEQFF.

The rearrangement uses TRBV30 and TRBJ2-1; D is unresolved. The CDR3 spans 12 residues. V shed 0 bases and J shed 10 bases, with 10 bases lying between them. Looked up from germline, CDR1 is GTSNPN and CDR2 is SVGIG (reference sequence). The CDR3 protein is CAWSVSAPEQFF. In nucleotides, the CDR3 is TGTGCCTGGAGTGTGAGCGCCCCCGAGCAGTTCTTC. Full variable domain (missing parts from reference TRBV30 and TRBJ2-1): SQTIHQWPATLVQPVGSPLSLECTVEGTSNPNLYWYRQAAGRGLQLLFYSVGIGQISSEVPQNLSASRPQDRQFILSSKKLLLSDSGFYLCAWSVSAPEQFFGPGTRLTVL.

In DNA, the CDR3 is TGTGCCAGCAGTTACTCTGGAGCGGGAGGGCCCCATGAGCAGTTCTTC. It translates to CASSYSGAGGPHEQFF. The chain recombines TRBV6-5 with TRBJ2-1, with TRBD2 matching 10 bases. The CDR3 consists of 16 residues. The germline V gene has CDR1 MNHEY and CDR2 SVGAGI. With 0 bases clipped from V and 8 bases from J, the junction kept 7 bases outside the gene matches.

This clone came up a few times. The chain joins TRBV9 to TRBJ1-4, with a tentative D call TRBD1 (5 bases). Deletions cut 1 base from V and 3 bases from J, with 16 bases between. Germline CDR1 SGDLS, CDR2 YYNGEE. The CDR3 consists of 17 residues. CDR3 bases: TGTGCCAGCAGCGTAAGAGAAGGGGCTAACCCTAATGAAAAACTGTTTTTT. Its translation: CASSVREGANPNEKLFF.

The chain has TRBV27 and TRBJ1-3; D is unresolved. The V gene's germline CDR1 is MNHEY and CDR2 SMNVEV (reference sequence). V lost 5 bases, J lost 5 bases, and 7 bases lay in between. The CDR3 consists of 12 residues. The chain's CDR3 is CASSARRNTIYF. CDR3 in DNA: TGTGCCAGCAGTGCGAGGAGAAACACCATATATTTT.

This rearrangement joins TRBV30 to TRBJ1-2; D unclear. The CDR3 length is 13 residues. Between the trimmed V and J ends, which lost 4 bases and 5 bases, there was a span of 14 bases. CDR1 is GTSNPN, CDR2 SVGIG, per germline (reference sequence). The CDR3 DNA follows: TGTGCCTGGACTGTAATGACGGATTATGGCTACACCTTC. Translating it yields CAWTVMTDYGYTF.

This chain uses TRBV6-1 with TRBJ2-7, with TRBD2 as a possible D gene (5 bases). V lost 11 bases and J lost 6, with 23 bases in between. The CDR3 is 14 residues long. Germline V gives CDR1 MNHNS, CDR2 SASEGT. The CDR3 spells CAGRVSGSKSEQYF. The CDR3 DNA follows: TGTGCCGGCCGCGTGTCTGGGAGTAAGTCCGAGCAGTACTTC.

CDR3 sequence reads: CAWSQANSVNEQFF. Written as DNA, the CDR3 is TGTGCCTGGAGCCAAGCCAACTCGGTAAATGAGCAGTTCTTC. V usage is TRBV30 and J usage is TRBJ2-1; D not resolved. The length of the CDR3 is 14 residues. Germline V gene sequence: CDR1 GTSNPN, CDR2 SVGIG (reference sequence). Trimming took off 3 bases at V and 7 bases at J, with 16 bases between the two ends.

The gene calls are TRBV7-2 and TRBJ2-7; 7 bases align to TRBD2. V lost 2 bases to trimming and J lost 4 bases; unmatched junction nucleotides: 8. This CDR3 is built from 15 residues. The germline gives CDR1 SGHTA, CDR2 FQGNSA. This CDR3 is CASSLNAGDYYEQYF. As DNA, the CDR3 is TGTGCCAGCAGCTTAAACGCGGGAGATTATTACGAGCAGTACTTC.

The V call is TRBV11-3, the J call TRBJ2-5; D gene ambiguous. V lost 1 base and J lost 5, with 5 bases in between. Germline CDR1 and CDR2: SGHNT and YENEEA. The CDR3 covers 12 residues. CDR3 protein: CASSLVYETQYF. DNA for the CDR3: TGTGCCAGCAGCTTAGTTTACGAGACCCAGTACTTC.

V usage is TRBV27 and J usage is TRBJ2-5; D perhaps matches TRBD2 (7 bases). V dropped 4 bases and J dropped 5 bases, with 14 bases sitting between them. This CDR3 is 14 amino acids long. CDR1 MNHEY and CDR2 SMNVEV come from the germline V gene (reference sequence). In DNA, the CDR3 is TGTGCCAGCAGTTGGAGGGGGGAGGGGGAGACCCAGTACTTC. It is translated as CASSWRGEGETQYF.

CDR3 loop: CSVEGKGQITDTQYF. CDR3 DNA: TGCAGCGTTGAAGGAAAGGGACAGATCACAGATACGCAGTATTTT. The rearrangement links TRBV29-1 to TRBJ2-3; 7 bases align to TRBD1. Germline V gene sequence: CDR1 SQVTM, CDR2 ANQGSEA. This CDR3 spans 15 amino acids. V lost 1 base to trimming and J lost 2 bases; unmatched junction nucleotides: 6.

The CDR3 region has the DNA TGTGCCAGCAGCCCCCGCGGACAGGGTAGTGGGGGCTACACCTTC. As protein: CASSPRGQGSGGYTF. The V call is TRBV7-3, the J call TRBJ1-2; TRBD1 matches 8 bases. The length of the CDR3 is 15 residues. The germline gives CDR1 SGHTA, CDR2 FQGTGA. J was trimmed by 8 bases and V by 5 bases; bases with no gene match: 13.

V is TRBV6-5 and J is TRBJ2-1; a possible D gene is TRBD2 (5 bases). The germline CDR1 and CDR2 sequences are MNHEY and SVGAGI. V lost 2 bases and J 7 bases, leaving 18 bases between the germline ends. This CDR3 is built from 16 residues. The CDR3 loop is CASSYPNARGANEQFF. The CDR3, as DNA: TGTGCCAGCAGTTACCCCAATGCTCGGGGTGCAAATGAGCAGTTCTTC.

The rearrangement uses TRBV12-5 and TRBJ2-1, with D tentatively TRBD2 (6 bases). The CDR3 contains 17 residues. Germline CDR1 LGHNT, CDR2 FRNRAP. V was cut by 6 bases and J by 1 base, with 19 bases left in between. The CDR3: CASGTVLGRGSYNEQFF. CDR3 nucleotide sequence: TGTGCTAGTGGCACCGTCCTGGGTCGGGGGTCCTACAATGAGCAGTTCTTC.

V and J are TRBV9 and TRBJ2-2; TRBD1 might be the D (5 bases). V was pared by 5 bases and J by 7 bases, with 12 bases between. Germline V CDR1 and CDR2: SGDLS, YYNGEE. CDR3 length: 13 amino acids. CDR3 coding DNA: TGTGCCAGCAGTACCCGACAGATCGGGGAGCTGTTTTTT. Translating gives CASSTRQIGELFF.

CDR3 protein: CAISRQEDQPQHF. The CDR3 nucleotides are TGTGCCATCAGTCGACAGGAGGATCAGCCCCAGCATTTT. V is TRBV10-3 and J is TRBJ1-5; D might be TRBD1 (6 bases). Trimming took 5 bases from V and 5 from J, leaving 10 bases between them. This CDR3 is 13 amino acids long. Germline V CDR1 and CDR2: ENHRY, SYGVKD.

This clone has a handful of counts. The chain links TRBV28 to TRBJ2-3; 10 bases are shared with TRBD1. The CDR3 runs 13 residues. From germline, CDR1 is MDHEN and CDR2 SYDVKM. The junction had 5 bases not matched to a gene; V was cut back by 11 bases and J by 3 bases. The CDR3 loop is CASKGQGTDTQYF. CDR3 DNA sequence: TGTGCCTCCAAGGGACAGGGGACAGATACGCAGTATTTT.